These 12 T cell receptor beta chains were sequenced from one sample in a study of shared clonotypes between healthy human individuals. Positive CCR7 selection of CD45RO-negative cells yielded the naive CD8 cells, and terminally differentiated effector memory CD45RA+ cells were excluded. Assay used: immunoSEQ multiplex PCR; TCRdb lists only in-frame clones, some missing. The sample includes 750,000 to 1,000,000 clones, around 93% of them seen just once. The sequencing sample was made of naive CD8+ T cells sorted from blood. The receptors were gathered from a young man in good health.

This chain links TRBV29-1 with TRBJ2-3; the D gene is possibly TRBD2 (5 bases). The CDR3 covers 12 residues. Germline V CDR1 and CDR2: SQVTM, ANQGSEA. V lost 3 bases, J lost 11 bases, and 15 bases lay in between. CDR3 protein: CSVELRDRGQYF. The CDR3 nucleotides are TGCAGCGTTGAGCTGAGGGATCGAGGGCAGTATTTT.

The V gene is TRBV7-2, the J gene TRBJ2-3; D may correspond to TRBD1 or TRBD2 (6 bases each). Between the trimmed V and J ends, which lost 2 bases and 0 bases, there was a span of 18 bases. Germline values: CDR1 SGHTA, CDR2 FQGNSA. The CDR3 spans 18 residues. The CDR3 DNA sequence: TGTGCCAGCAGCTTATTGGCGGGGACAACCCCTAGCACAGATACGCAGTATTTT. It yields the protein CASSLLAGTTPSTDTQYF.

The chain combines TRBV27 with TRBJ2-1; no clear D. Germline V lookup: CDR1 MNHEY, CDR2 SMNVEV (reference sequence). The CDR3 runs 11 residues. Trimming left V 6 bases short and J 12 bases short, with 12 bases between. Here the CDR3 reads CASSYGPGQFF. For the CDR3, the DNA is TGTGCCAGCAGCTACGGGCCGGGGCAGTTCTTC.

This sequence joins TRBV6-5 and TRBJ2-1; 8 bases fit TRBD1. This CDR3 has 14 amino acids. The V gene's germline CDR1 is MNHEY and CDR2 SVGAGI. J gave up 5 bases and V 0 bases, and 0 bases lay outside the gene matches. The CDR3, as DNA: TGTGCCAGCAGTTACTCGACAGGGGACAATGAGCAGTTCTTC. Translated: CASSYSTGDNEQFF.

V gene TRBV2 combines with J gene TRBJ1-2; 10 bases are shared with TRBD1. The CDR3 extends over 16 amino acids. Germline V gene data show CDR1 as SNHLY and CDR2 as FYNNEI. V lost 7 bases and J lost 1; bases outside the gene matches: 9. CDR3 amino acids: CASTGDRGEGNYGYTF. CDR3 nucleotide sequence: TGTGCCAGCACCGGGGACAGGGGAGAGGGTAACTATGGCTACACCTTC.

The chain combines TRBV7-9 with TRBJ2-1, with 12 nucleotides matching TRBD2. The J segment lost 7 bases and the V segment lost 5 bases, leaving 15 bases of the junction unmatched. The CDR3 spans 18 residues. Germline V gives CDR1 SEHNR, CDR2 FQNEAQ (reference sequence). The CDR3 region has the DNA TGTGCCAGCAGCCCCGTCCCGACTAGCGGGAGAACCAGGAATGAGCAGTTCTTC. This translates into CASSPVPTSGRTRNEQFF.

This clone was seen only once. The gene calls are TRBV2 and TRBJ1-3; 8 bases agree with TRBD1. The ends lost 4 bases at V and 4 bases at J; junction bases unmatched: 6. CDR3 length equals 15 residues. Germline loops: CDR1 SNHLY, CDR2 FYNNEI. DNA of the CDR3: TGTGCCAGCAGTGGGCAGGGGGCTACAGGAAACACCATATATTTT. Translated, it gives CASSGQGATGNTIYF.

V is TRBV6-6 and J is TRBJ2-1, with TRBD1 identical over 7 bases. This CDR3 region has 16 residues. In germline, CDR1 is MNHNY, CDR2 SVGAGI (reference sequence). Losses at the gene ends were 4 bases for V and 0 bases for J; bases not matched to a gene: 6. CDR3 amino acids: CASSFLRDSSYNEQFF. The CDR3 DNA is TGTGCCAGCAGTTTCCTCCGGGACAGCTCCTACAATGAGCAGTTCTTC.

This chain connects TRBV13 to TRBJ1-2; no reliable D call. Germline V lookup: CDR1 PRHDT, CDR2 FYEKMQ (reference sequence). The V end was cut by 4 bases, the J end by 4 bases, with 10 bases between. This CDR3 region has 13 residues. CDR3 sequence: CASSSQDLYGYTF. CDR3 nucleotide sequence: TGTGCCAGCAGCTCCCAGGACCTCTATGGCTACACCTTC.

The CDR3 nucleotides read TGTGCCACCGGAAGGGTGGCAGGCAGGTGGCAAAAGAGCTCCTACAATGAGCAGTTCTTC. Translated, it gives CATGRVAGRWQKSSYNEQFF. The chain is built from TRBV15 and TRBJ2-1; D is ambiguous. Germline values: CDR1 LNHNV, CDR2 YYDKDF (reference sequence). V was shortened by 8 bases and J by 0 bases, with 29 bases between the two germline ends. The length of the CDR3 is 20 residues.

This clone was observed a few times. This chain connects TRBV9 to TRBJ2-3; tentative D call: TRBD1 (5 bases). Per germline, CDR1 SGDLS and CDR2 YYNGEE. The CDR3 is made up of 17 amino acids. Trimming shortened V by 0 bases and J by 3 bases, and 17 bases separated the two germline ends. CDR3 coding DNA: TGTGCCAGCAGCGTAGACTCAGGGTACGGTAAAACAGATACGCAGTATTTT. As protein: CASSVDSGYGKTDTQYF. Drawing the rest from reference TRBV9 and TRBJ2-3, the complete variable domain is DSGVTQTPKHLITATGQRVTLRCSPRSGDLSVYWYQQSLDQGLQFLIQYYNGEERAKGNILERFSAQQFPDLHSELNLSSLELGDSALYFCASSVDSGYGKTDTQYFGPGTRLTVL.

This clone was observed once. V and J are TRBV7-9 and TRBJ2-7; a possible D gene is TRBD1 (6 bases). The germline CDR1 and CDR2 sequences are SEHNR and FQNEAQ (reference sequence). V was cut by 6 bases and J by 0 bases, with 15 bases left in between. This CDR3 contains 15 residues. The CDR3 bases are TGTGCCAGCAGTGGTGGGGGCCGGAGCTCCTACGAGCAGTACTTC. Encoded protein: CASSGGGRSSYEQYF. The full variable domain, rest sourced from reference TRBV7-9 and TRBJ2-7, is DTGVSQNPRHKITKRGQNVTFRCDPISEHNRLYWYRQTLGQGPEFLTYFQNEAQLEKSRLLSDRFSAERPKGSFSTLEIQRTEQGDSAMYLCASSGGGRSSYEQYFGPGTRLTVT.